The 25 T cell receptor beta chains below were found in one sample sequenced in a study of shared clonotypes between healthy human individuals. Generated by immunoSEQ multiplex PCR, the TCRdb table keeps only in-frame clones and is missing some. The data show some 2,100,000 clones, with 95% seen just once and around 0.13% held by the top ten. The sample taken for sequencing was naive CD4+ T cells sorted from blood. Documented subset: CD45RA+ positively selected. The receptor set was obtained from a man aged 18-30 years in good health.

The V and J genes are TRBV6-5 and TRBJ2-2; 9 nucleotides match TRBD1. Germline CDR1 MNHEY, CDR2 SVGAGI. V was clipped by 6 bases and J by 7 bases; unmatched bases: 9. CDR3 length equals 15 residues. CDR3 region: CASRRPGQGIGELFF. In DNA, the CDR3 is TGTGCCAGCAGACGGCCGGGACAGGGTATCGGGGAGCTGTTTTTT.

This clone appeared once. V usage is TRBV10-3 and J usage is TRBJ1-1; D is possibly TRBD1 (5 bases). V was clipped by 6 bases and J by 4 bases, with 18 bases between them. This CDR3 contains 15 residues. Germline loops: CDR1 ENHRY, CDR2 SYGVKD. The CDR3 spells CAIRGTGGGGTEAFF. As DNA, the CDR3 is TGTGCCATCAGGGGTACTGGGGGTGGGGGCACTGAAGCTTTCTTT.

This chain joins TRBV30 and TRBJ1-4; 7 positions match TRBD1. With V trimmed by 2 bases and J by 2 bases, 11 bases remained unmatched. In germline, CDR1 is GTSNPN, CDR2 SVGIG (reference sequence). CDR3 size: 17 residues. The CDR3 sequence is CAWSPPGRGLTNEKLFF. The CDR3 region has the DNA TGTGCCTGGAGTCCTCCGGGTAGGGGGCTCACTAATGAAAAACTGTTTTTT.

The chain uses TRBV7-2 and TRBJ2-2; D possibly corresponds to TRBD2 (6 bases). Deletions cut 0 bases from V and 4 bases from J, with 9 bases between. Germline CDR1 reads SGHTA; CDR2 reads FQGNSA. The CDR3 spans 15 residues. The CDR3 region is CASSLAPGVTGELFF. In DNA, the CDR3 is TGTGCCAGCAGCTTAGCGCCGGGGGTCACCGGGGAGCTGTTTTTT.

This chain links TRBV5-4 with TRBJ2-2, with D perhaps matching TRBD1 or TRBD2 (6 bases each). With 5 bases removed from V and 5 bases from J, the gap between germline ends came to 19 bases. The germline V gene encodes CDR1 SGHNT and CDR2 YYREEE (reference sequence). CDR3 length equals 16 residues. The CDR3 is CASSFPEGEATGELFF. The CDR3 DNA reads TGTGCCAGCAGTTTCCCCGAGGGGGAGGCAACCGGGGAGCTGTTTTTT.

The rearrangement uses TRBV6-1 and TRBJ1-5; the D gene is possibly TRBD1 (6 bases). V was shortened by 8 bases and J by 3 bases, with 8 bases between the two germline ends. Per the germline V gene, CDR1 is MNHNS and CDR2 is SASEGT. CDR3 length: 12 amino acids. Here the CDR3 DNA reads TGTGCCAGCGACAGGTTCAATCAGCCCCAGCATTTT. This translates into CASDRFNQPQHF.

CDR3 sequence (DNA): TGCGCCAGCAGCCAAGAGAGTCAGGGGGCGTGGGAGACCCAGTACTTC. Protein sequence: CASSQESQGAWETQYF. The chain couples TRBV4-3 to TRBJ2-5, with TRBD1 matching over 8 bases. The germline V gene encodes CDR1 LGHNA and CDR2 YSLEER. The CDR3 is 16 residues long. The J segment lost 5 bases and the V segment lost 0 bases, leaving 8 bases of the junction unmatched.

Regarding this clone: This specimen includes other DNA sequences encoding the same CDR3. This chain joins TRBV4-3 and TRBJ2-6; weak D call: TRBD1 (5 bases). This CDR3 is built from 15 residues. Trimming pared 3 bases from V and 0 bases from J, leaving 6 bases between. Germline V gene lookup returns CDR1 LGHNA and CDR2 YSLEER. CDR3 amino acids: CASSQGLSGANVLTF. CDR3 coding DNA: TGCGCCAGCAGCCAGGGGCTCTCTGGGGCCAACGTCCTGACTTTC.

This chain connects TRBV7-9 to TRBJ2-6, with 9 bases that match TRBD2. J was trimmed by 7 bases and V by 5 bases; bases with no gene match: 9. The CDR3 extends over 16 amino acids. From germline, CDR1 is SEHNR and CDR2 FQNEAQ (reference sequence). The CDR3 sequence is CASSQGGTSTANVLTF. CDR3 in DNA: TGTGCCAGCAGCCAGGGCGGGACTAGCACAGCCAACGTCCTGACTTTC.

The chain combines TRBV5-1 with TRBJ2-7, with 11 bases fitting TRBD2. CDR3 size: 15 residues. CDR1 and CDR2 (germline): SGHRS, YFSETQ. V gave up 2 bases and J gave up 4 bases; unmatched junction bases: 5. The DNA for the CDR3 is TGCGCCAGCAGCTTAACCGGGACTAGCGGTTACGAGCAGTACTTC. It translates to CASSLTGTSGYEQYF.

J is TRBJ2-3 and V is TRBV7-3, with 13 bases that match TRBD2. Trimming cost V 5 bases and J 0 bases; bases outside gene matches: 11. The CDR3 extends over 19 amino acids. CDR1 is SGHTA and CDR2 is FQGTGA in the germline V gene. The CDR3 nucleotides read TGTGCCAGCAGCAAAACCACTAGCGGGGGGGCCCCGAGCACAGATACGCAGTATTTT. Translating gives CASSKTTSGGAPSTDTQYF.

The CDR3 here is CSVDRGGDIQYF. The CDR3 DNA reads TGCAGCGTTGACAGGGGAGGGGACATTCAGTACTTC. This sequence joins TRBV29-1 and TRBJ2-4; D perhaps matches TRBD2 (7 bases). Deletions cut 3 bases from V and 8 bases from J, with 11 bases between. In germline, CDR1 is SQVTM, CDR2 ANQGSEA. The CDR3 is 12 residues long.

The chain uses TRBV5-4 and TRBJ2-1; a possible D gene is TRBD2 (6 bases). V lost 0 bases, J lost 7 bases, and 17 bases lay in between. CDR3 length: 16 amino acids. Germline V CDR1 and CDR2: SGHNT, YYREEE (reference sequence). CDR3 DNA sequence: TGTGCCAGCAGCTTGGGTGGGGCTAGCGTTCGTAATGAGCAGTTCTTC. Its translation: CASSLGGASVRNEQFF.

The gene calls are TRBV9 and TRBJ2-7, with D tentatively TRBD1 (6 bases). The length of the CDR3 is 13 residues. Trimming stripped 4 bases from V and 4 bases from J, with 12 bases between. The germline CDR1 and CDR2 sequences are SGDLS and YYNGEE. In nucleotides, the CDR3 is TGTGCCAGCAGCTCGAGAGGGGGATACGAGCAGTACTTC. This encodes CASSSRGGYEQYF.

The chain couples TRBV6-5 to TRBJ1-1, with 7 bases that match TRBD1. Germline V CDR1 and CDR2: MNHEY, SVGAGI. The CDR3 is made up of 14 amino acids. After removal of 2 bases from V and 5 bases from J, the junction contained 5 bases not matched to a gene. CDR3 sequence (DNA): TGTGCCAGCAGTTACACAAGACAGGGAACTGAAGCTTTCTTT. It is translated as CASSYTRQGTEAFF.

On this clone itself: This CDR3 is also generated by other DNA sequences in the sample. The rearrangement links TRBV7-9 to TRBJ2-5; 7 positions match TRBD2. V lost 5 bases, J lost 3 bases, and 6 bases stayed unmatched. This CDR3 comprises 14 residues. From germline, CDR1 is SEHNR and CDR2 FQNEAQ (reference sequence). CDR3 amino acids: CASSLLAGEETQYF. DNA of the CDR3: TGTGCCAGCAGCCTCCTGGCGGGGGAAGAGACCCAGTACTTC. Combining the CDR3 with reference TRBV7-9 and TRBJ2-5 gives the whole variable domain DTGVSQNPRHKITKRGQNVTFRCDPISEHNRLYWYRQTLGQGPEFLTYFQNEAQLEKSRLLSDRFSAERPKGSFSTLEIQRTEQGDSAMYLCASSLLAGEETQYFGPGTRLLVL.

The gene calls are TRBV5-4 and TRBJ1-4, with D uncertain. This CDR3 is built from 14 residues. V dropped 2 bases and J dropped 5 bases, with 10 bases sitting between them. The germline gives CDR1 SGHNT, CDR2 YYREEE (reference sequence). The DNA of the CDR3 is TGTGCCAGCAGCTTTCAGGTGGAGAATGAAAAACTGTTTTTT. This gives the protein CASSFQVENEKLFF.

Of note for this clone: The sample carries other DNA sequences with the same CDR3. This chain connects TRBV15 to TRBJ1-2; D is ambiguous. The CDR3 totals 13 residues. The ends were cut back, 0 bases at V and 5 bases at J, with 7 bases in the middle. Germline values: CDR1 LNHNV, CDR2 YYDKDF (reference sequence). The CDR3 protein is CATSRDGGYGYTF. DNA for the CDR3: TGTGCCACCAGCAGAGATGGAGGGTATGGCTACACCTTC.

This clone was observed a single time. The rearrangement uses TRBV25-1 and TRBJ2-7; either TRBD1 or TRBD2 may fit D (5 bases each). CDR1 is MGHDK and CDR2 is SYGVNS in the germline V gene. The CDR3 extends over 15 amino acids. V lost 4 bases and J lost 0, with 13 bases in between. In DNA, the CDR3 is TGTGCCAGCAGTGGGGGACCGAAGAGCTCCTACGAGCAGTACTTC. This sequence encodes CASSGGPKSSYEQYF.

The chain uses TRBV9 and TRBJ2-3; 9 bases line up with TRBD2. Trimming removed 2 bases from V and 1 base from J; junction bases left unmatched: 8. The germline gives CDR1 SGDLS, CDR2 YYNGEE. This CDR3 contains 17 residues. In DNA, the CDR3 is TGTGCCAGCAGCGTCAGTTCGTCTAGCGGGGGCACAGATACGCAGTATTTT. Translation gives CASSVSSSSGGTDTQYF.

The genes are TRBV6-5 and TRBJ2-5; D uncertain. The CDR3 spans 14 residues. With 6 bases removed from V and 5 bases from J, the gap between germline ends came to 16 bases. Per germline, CDR1 MNHEY and CDR2 SVGAGI. The CDR3: CASSRNEIGETQYF. Written as DNA, the CDR3 is TGTGCCAGCAGCCGAAATGAGATCGGCGAGACCCAGTACTTC.

J is TRBJ2-5 and V is TRBV7-2; D may be TRBD1 or TRBD2 (6 bases each). V lost 7 bases and J 4 bases, leaving 16 bases between the germline ends. CDR3 length equals 14 residues. Germline-derived CDR1 and CDR2 are SGHTA and FQGNSA. The CDR3 sequence is CASTFGGKGETQYF. CDR3 nucleotides: TGTGCCAGCACCTTCGGGGGCAAGGGAGAGACCCAGTACTTC.

This clone was found once. The rearrangement links TRBV18 to TRBJ1-2; no reliable D call. V dropped 6 bases and J dropped 6 bases, with 11 bases sitting between them. There are 12 residues in the CDR3. CDR1 KGHSH and CDR2 LQKENI come from the germline V gene. CDR3 nucleotide sequence: TGTGCCAGCTCGCCAGGTGCCCATGGCTACACCTTC. Translation: CASSPGAHGYTF. Looking up the rest from reference TRBV18 and TRBJ1-2 gives the full variable domain: NAGVMQNPRHLVRRRGQEARLRCSPMKGHSHVYWYRQLPEEGLKFMVYLQKENIIDESGMPKERFSAEFPKEGPSILRIQQVVRGDSAAYFCASSPGAHGYTFGSGTRLTVV.

This chain links TRBV9 with TRBJ1-2; TRBD1 might be the D (5 bases). The CDR3 totals 15 residues. Trimming shortened V by 4 bases and J by 4 bases, and 17 bases separated the two germline ends. Germline lookup yields CDR1 SGDLS and CDR2 YYNGEE. The CDR3 reads CASSPRGVKGYGYTF. The CDR3 region has the DNA TGTGCCAGCAGCCCCCGGGGGGTCAAAGGCTATGGCTACACCTTC.

This chain connects TRBV19 to TRBJ1-1; 10 bases line up with TRBD1. Losses at the gene ends were 5 bases for V and 5 bases for J; bases not matched to a gene: 5. Germline CDR1 reads LNHDA; CDR2 reads SQIVND (reference sequence). The CDR3 spans 14 residues. The CDR3 region has the DNA TGTGCCAGTAGTCCAGACAGGGGGCGTACTGAAGCTTTCTTT. Its translation: CASSPDRGRTEAFF.